Below, 8 T cell receptor beta chains from the same sample are listed, as sequenced in a study of cytomegalovirus exposure and HLA in healthy donors. A multiplex PCR was run with 60 Vbeta primers and 13 Jbeta primers. The data were produced by immunoSEQ multiplex PCR, yet TCRdb's version contains in-frame clones alone and is incomplete. Of 70,000 or so clones in the sample, 75% to 80% were seen once. The sample taken for sequencing was PBMCs. The receptors were sampled from a young man in good health and CMV-seropositive.

This rearrangement joins TRBV15 to TRBJ2-5; 8 bases match TRBD2. Trimming took 0 bases from V and 5 from J; bases not matched to a gene: 2. Per the germline V gene, CDR1 is LNHNV and CDR2 is YYDKDF (reference sequence). The CDR3 consists of 14 residues. Here the CDR3 DNA reads TGTGCCACCAGCAGAGATATAGCGGGGGAGACCCAGTACTTC. It codes for CATSRDIAGETQYF.

As DNA, the CDR3 is TGTGCTAGCGGCGGACAGCCGAACACCGGGGAGCTGTTTTTT. Its translation: CASGGQPNTGELFF. The rearrangement links TRBV7-7 to TRBJ2-2; D may be TRBD1 or TRBD2 (6 bases each). Germline V gives CDR1 SSHAT, CDR2 FNYEAQ (reference sequence). The CDR3 is 14 amino acids. Looking up the rest from reference TRBV7-7 and TRBJ2-2 gives the full variable domain: GAGVSQSPRYKVTKRGQDVTLRCDPISSHATLYWYQQALGQGPEFLTYFNYEAQPDKSGLPSDRFSAERPEGSISTLTIQRTEQRDSAMYRCASGGQPNTGELFFGEGSRLTVL.

The chain is built from TRBV4-2 and TRBJ2-3; 7 positions agree with TRBD2. Trimming removed 1 base from V and 2 bases from J; junction bases left unmatched: 3. Germline lookup yields CDR1 LGHNA and CDR2 YNFKEQ. CDR3 size: 15 residues. The CDR3 bases are TGTGCCAGCAGCCAAGGACTAGCCGACACAGATACGCAGTATTTT. Amino acids: CASSQGLADTDTQYF.

The chain joins TRBV25-1 to TRBJ1-5; TRBD1 might be the D (6 bases). There are 14 residues in the CDR3. Germline CDR1 is MGHDK and CDR2 is SYGVNS. Trimming shortened V by 1 base and J by 7 bases, and 11 bases separated the two germline ends. CDR3 amino acids: CASSEFGQWQPQHF. The DNA for the CDR3 is TGTGCCAGCAGTGAATTCGGACAGTGGCAGCCCCAGCATTTT.

This clone appeared a few times. The chain is built from TRBV13 and TRBJ2-1; D uncertain. The germline V gene encodes CDR1 PRHDT and CDR2 FYEKMQ (reference sequence). V gave up 4 bases and J gave up 6 bases, with 13 bases separating them. CDR3 length: 14 residues. In DNA form, the CDR3 reads TGTGCCAGCAGCTACCGAGACTCGATCAATGAGCAGTTCTTC. Residues: CASSYRDSINEQFF.

The CDR3 bases are TGTGCCAGCAGTTACTCCCTGGGGCAGGGCGATAACACCATATATTTT. Translated, it gives CASSYSLGQGDNTIYF. The chain employs TRBV6-5 and TRBJ1-3; maybe TRBD1 (5 bases). The CDR3 contains 16 residues. Germline V gene lookup returns CDR1 MNHEY and CDR2 SVGAGI. V was shortened by 0 bases and J by 7 bases, with 16 bases between the two germline ends.

The V gene is TRBV29-1, the J gene TRBJ1-5; 7 bases match TRBD1. V shed 6 bases and J 6 bases; nucleotides not matched to a gene: 8. The V gene's germline CDR1 is SQVTM and CDR2 ANQGSEA. The CDR3 has 13 amino acids. CDR3: CSVRTGAGQPQHF. For the CDR3, the DNA is TGCAGCGTACGCACAGGGGCGGGTCAGCCCCAGCATTTT. The full variable domain, rest sourced from reference TRBV29-1 and TRBJ1-5, is SAVISQKPSRDICQRGTSLTIQCQVDSQVTMMFWYRQQPGQSLTLIATANQGSEATYESGFVIDKFPISRPNLTFSTLTVSNMSPEDSSIYLCSVRTGAGQPQHFGDGTRLSIL.

This clone was detected only once. This chain connects TRBV6-5 to TRBJ2-5; 9 bases map to TRBD1. V was clipped by 2 bases and J by 4 bases; unmatched bases: 8. CDR3 length equals 16 residues. CDR1 is MNHEY and CDR2 is SVGAGI in the germline V gene. The chain's CDR3 is CASSYLPGQGAETQYF. CDR3 bases: TGTGCCAGCAGTTACCTACCGGGACAGGGCGCAGAGACCCAGTACTTC.